One and the same sample provided the 24 T cell receptor beta chains below, sequenced in a study of neurological immune-mediated disorders. Each CDR3 protein is one row after TCRdb ran MiXCR on the 5' RACE reads. The table records 65,000 to 70,000 distinct CDR3 sequences, approximately 4.1% of them present only once. Sequencing used PBMCs. The receptors here all came from a middle-aged man with multiple sclerosis.

There are many counts of this clonotype. The rearrangement uses TRBV5-1 and TRBJ2-3; D not certain. Germline V gene lookup returns CDR1 SGHRS and CDR2 YFSETQ. Trimming removed 0 bases at V and 0 bases at J, with 11 bases between. There are 16 residues in the CDR3. CDR3 amino acids: CASSLEATDSTDTQYF. The DNA for the CDR3 is TGCGCCAGCAGCTTGGAGGCTACCGATAGCACAGATACGCAGTATTTT.

This clonotype came up many times. The chain links TRBV7-9 to TRBJ1-4; D gene unclear. Trimming pared 4 bases from V and 3 bases from J, leaving 12 bases between. The CDR3 totals 15 residues. Germline V gene data show CDR1 as SEHNR and CDR2 as FQNEAQ (reference sequence). CDR3 bases: TGTGCCAGCAGCTCCAGTGGGAGGGCTAATGAAAAACTGTTTTTT. It codes for CASSSSGRANEKLFF.

The chain has TRBV7-2 and TRBJ1-5; D is possibly TRBD1 (6 bases). The CDR3 runs to 15 residues. V shed 7 bases and J shed 3 bases, with 16 bases lying between them. Germline V gives CDR1 SGHTA, CDR2 FQGNSA. The CDR3 reads CASTPTQGYNQPQHF. In nucleotides, the CDR3 is TGTGCCAGCACCCCGACCCAGGGGTACAATCAGCCCCAGCATTTT.

In this sample, this clonotype turned up many times. At one of its ends the junction is not consistent with the germline gene, which may arise from a read error. The rearrangement links TRBV20-1 to TRBJ2-5, with 15 bases matching TRBD2. CDR3 length: 14 residues. Per the germline V gene, CDR1 is DFQATT and CDR2 is SNEGSKA (reference sequence). The DNA of the CDR3 is TGTCTAGGGACTAGCGGGGGGTACCAAGAGACCCAGTACTTC. Its translation is CLGTSGGYQETQYF.

A few counts support this clonotype. One end of the junction is discordant with germline, which a read error may explain. The chain employs TRBV20-1 and TRBJ2-5; TRBD2 matches at 7 bases. Germline V gives CDR1 DFQATT, CDR2 SNEGSKA (reference sequence). The CDR3 spans 9 residues. CDR3 sequence: CSARSSGPF. The CDR3 DNA reads TGCAGTGCTAGGTCTAGCGGACCCTTC.

This clonotype was seen ten or more times. The CDR3, as DNA: TGTGCCAGCAGCCGCGGGACAGTGAATGAAAAACTGTTTTTT. It translates to CASSRGTVNEKLFF. The V call is TRBV6-5, the J call TRBJ1-4, with 7 positions matching TRBD1. V lost 6 bases, J lost 5 bases, and 6 bases stayed unmatched. Per germline, CDR1 MNHEY and CDR2 SVGAGI. The CDR3 spans 14 residues.

Ten or more counts support this clonotype. V and J are TRBV18 and TRBJ2-5; D may be TRBD1 or TRBD2 (6 bases each). The germline CDR1 and CDR2 sequences are KGHSH and LQKENI. The V gene lost 4 bases and the J gene lost 4 bases, with 13 bases spanning the gap. CDR3 size: 14 residues. CDR3: CASSRGGPGETQYF. In nucleotides, the CDR3 is TGTGCCAGCTCACGAGGGGGGCCCGGAGAGACCCAGTACTTC.

Comment on this clonotype: A much larger clone differs by one base, so this may be a read error. V and J are TRBV20-1 and TRBJ1-4; no definite D call. Deletions cut 5 bases from V and 8 bases from J, with 12 bases between. The CDR3 is 12 residues long. Looked up from germline, CDR1 is DFQATT and CDR2 is SNEGSKA (reference sequence). This CDR3 is CSAWETGEKLFF. The CDR3 DNA follows: TGCAGTGCTTGGGAGACTGGCGAAAAACTGTTTTTT.

This clonotype was seen ten or more times. The chain recombines TRBV6-2 or TRBV6-3 with TRBJ1-2, with TRBD1 matching 7 bases. Looked up from germline, CDR1 is MNHEY and CDR2 is SVGEGT. V trimming: 6 bases; J trimming: 6 bases; junction bases outside the gene matches: 7. The CDR3 sequence is 13 residues long. In nucleotides, the CDR3 is TGTGCCAGCAGGAAGGACAGGATTGATGGCTACACCTTC. Its protein product is CASRKDRIDGYTF.

This clonotype came up many times. The chain couples TRBV18 to TRBJ2-7; D call uncertain. Trimming stripped 2 bases from V and 1 base from J, with 21 bases between. Per germline, CDR1 KGHSH and CDR2 LQKENI. This CDR3 has 18 amino acids. The DNA of the CDR3 is TGTGCCAGCTCACCATCAGGCCTTCGGGCTTTTACGTCCTACGAGCAGTACGTC. Translating gives CASSPSGLRAFTSYEQYV.

This clonotype appeared a few times. The chain joins TRBV28 to TRBJ1-2; no clear D gene. The germline V gene has CDR1 MDHEN and CDR2 SYDVKM. The CDR3 runs 14 residues. With 6 bases removed from V and 4 bases from J, the gap between germline ends came to 15 bases. This chain's CDR3 is CASSPPQSTYGYTF. In DNA, the CDR3 is TGTGCCAGCAGCCCCCCGCAAAGTACCTATGGCTACACCTTC.

This clonotype was counted at least ten times. The chain links TRBV7-9 to TRBJ1-5; maybe TRBD1 (6 bases). The CDR3 sequence is 14 residues long. V was clipped by 3 bases and J by 7 bases, with 13 bases between them. CDR1 and CDR2 from the germline V gene are SEHNR and FQNEAQ (reference sequence). The CDR3 sequence is CASSLVGAGQPQHF. DNA of the CDR3: TGTGCCAGCAGCTTGGTGGGGGCGGGACAGCCCCAGCATTTT.

There are many counts of this clonotype. This chain joins TRBV10-3 and TRBJ1-6, with TRBD1 matching over 7 bases. CDR3 length: 13 amino acids. Germline CDR1 is ENHRY and CDR2 is SYGVKD. With 7 bases clipped from V and 7 bases from J, the junction kept 4 bases outside the gene matches. The CDR3 is CAIKGAGNSPLHF. The CDR3 DNA is TGTGCCATCAAGGGGGCAGGGAATTCACCCCTCCACTTT.

This clonotype was recorded many times. The chain is built from TRBV28 and TRBJ2-7; TRBD2 matches at 7 bases. The germline V gene encodes CDR1 MDHEN and CDR2 SYDVKM. The J segment lost 9 bases and the V segment lost 6 bases, leaving 8 bases of the junction unmatched. This CDR3 region has 12 residues. The DNA for the CDR3 is TGTGCCAGCAGGAGCGGGACTACACGGCAGTACGTC. It yields the protein CASRSGTTRQYV.

The gene calls are TRBV21-1 and TRBJ1-2. TRBV21-1 is described as a pseudogene. The CDR3 contains 14 residues. The CDR3 here is CASSGRRAAAGYTF. In nucleotides, the CDR3 is TGTGCCAGCAGCGGCCGGCGGGCGGCGGCTGGCTACACCTTC.

This clonotype was observed at least ten times. This chain connects TRBV29-1 to TRBJ1-1, with D unresolved. The ends were cut back, 4 bases at V and 4 bases at J, with 10 bases in the middle. Germline CDR1 SQVTM, CDR2 ANQGSEA. The CDR3 covers 12 residues. As DNA, the CDR3 is TGCAGCGTTGTTGGCTTCGGCACTGAAGCTTTCTTT. Translating it yields CSVVGFGTEAFF.

This clonotype was observed many times. This sequence joins TRBV4-1 and TRBJ2-6; D may be TRBD1 (6 bases). V was clipped by 1 base and J by 2 bases, with 12 bases between them. The CDR3 has 17 residues. Germline CDR1 and CDR2: MGHRA and YSYEKL. Here the CDR3 reads CASSQVVQGPGANVLTF. For the CDR3, the DNA is TGCGCCAGCAGCCAAGTGGTACAGGGCCCTGGGGCCAACGTCCTGACTTTC.

This clonotype appeared many times. The chain has TRBV3-1 and TRBJ2-1; 8 positions agree with TRBD2. CDR3 size: 14 residues. The V gene end was trimmed by 4 bases and the J gene end by 6 bases; junction bases not matched to a gene: 5. Germline loops: CDR1 LGHDT, CDR2 YNNKEL (reference sequence). The CDR3 sequence: CASSRRGGTNEQFF. CDR3 DNA sequence: TGTGCCAGCAGCCGACGGGGGGGAACCAATGAGCAGTTCTTC.

This clonotype was recorded many times. The chain is built from TRBV20-1 and TRBJ1-2; D perhaps matches TRBD1 (5 bases). Germline values: CDR1 DFQATT, CDR2 SNEGSKA (reference sequence). The length of the CDR3 is 15 residues. Trimming stripped 2 bases from V and 8 bases from J, with 21 bases between. The CDR3 is CSARLRDSPLGGYTF. CDR3 bases: TGCAGTGCTAGACTCCGGGACTCTCCCCTTGGGGGCTACACCTTC.

This clonotype occurred many times. This chain connects TRBV12-3 or TRBV12-4 to TRBJ2-2, with 7 bases matching TRBD1. Trimming cost V 7 bases and J 0 bases; bases outside gene matches: 5. This CDR3 contains 15 residues. The CDR3 spells CASTRQGANTGELFF. CDR3 DNA sequence: TGTGCCAGCACTAGGCAGGGGGCGAACACCGGGGAGCTGTTTTTT.

In this sample, this clonotype turned up many times. The CDR3: CASSSRGGSSYNEQFF. In nucleotides, the CDR3 is TGTGCCAGCAGCTCCAGGGGGGGAAGCTCCTACAATGAGCAGTTCTTC. The chain recombines TRBV7-2 with TRBJ2-1; the D call may be TRBD1 or TRBD2 (7 bases each). The CDR3 spans 16 residues. V was trimmed by 4 bases and J by 0 bases, leaving 13 bases between them. Germline V gene data show CDR1 as SGHTA and CDR2 as FQGNSA.

In this sample, this clonotype turned up many times. The CDR3 region has the DNA TGTGCCAGCAGCTTCAGGGCTAGCGGGGGGGCGGACAATGAGCAGTTCTTC. It encodes CASSFRASGGADNEQFF. The rearrangement links TRBV7-6 to TRBJ2-1; 12 nucleotides agree with TRBD2. V gave up 3 bases and J gave up 5 bases; unmatched junction bases: 8. The CDR3 length is 17 residues. Germline loops: CDR1 SGHVS, CDR2 FNYEAQ.

This clonotype appeared many times. This rearrangement joins TRBV20-1 to TRBJ1-2; D is ambiguous. The V end lost 7 bases, the J end lost 6 bases, and 24 bases lay between the germline ends. Germline V gene data show CDR1 as DFQATT and CDR2 as SNEGSKA (reference sequence). CDR3 size: 15 residues. The CDR3 loop reads CSVLVPGSLGNGYTF. CDR3 nucleotide sequence: TGCAGTGTGCTAGTACCTGGTTCTCTGGGGAATGGCTACACCTTC.

This clonotype showed up many times. This chain joins TRBV4-1 and TRBJ1-4; maybe TRBD1 (5 bases). Germline lookup yields CDR1 MGHRA and CDR2 YSYEKL. V lost 1 base and J lost 2, with 14 bases in between. The CDR3 has 17 amino acids. For the CDR3, the DNA is TGCGCCAGCAGCCAAGTAGTGGGACGCGGGACTAATGAAAAACTGTTTTTT. Protein sequence: CASSQVVGRGTNEKLFF.